This T cell receptor beta chain was captured in a study of T cells in Graves' hyperthyroidism and ophthalmopathy. There were TCR beta CDR3 regions amplified from RNA transcripts. HTBI primers were the set used in a first-round RT-PCR of the TCR CDR3. TCRdb processed the multiplex PCR reads anew with MiXCR; each CDR3 protein has one entry. Here the sample spans more than 500,000 distinct CDR3 sequences, about 16% being singletons. The V gene's germline CDR1 is MDHEN and CDR2 SYDVKM. This CDR3 is 14 amino acids long. The germline V and J ends were trimmed by 8 bases and 7 bases, with 21 bases remaining between them. Fresh 10 ml peripheral blood yielded PBMCs.

The specimen sequenced was blood. The sequence was obtained from a woman younger than 45 with Graves' ophthalmopathy. The chain carries TRBV28 and TRBJ2-7; D tentatively reads TRBD1 or TRBD2 (6 bases each). The CDR3 DNA sequence: TGTGCCAGCGGGGTTGGAGGGGGTCCTTTGGAGCAGTACTTC. Its protein product is CASGVGGGPLEQYF.